The text below deals with one T cell receptor (beta chain). Its antigen is not known. This entry belongs to a study of T cells in localized non-small cell lung cancer. Broader study findings: Appearances in adjacent lung were noted for a median approximately 58 of the top 100 tumor clones. Uninvolved neighboring lung showed the greatest T cell clonality, exceeding tumor.

Using immunoSEQ multiplex PCR, the repertoire was profiled, and TCRdb retains in-frame clones only, with some absent. In the table there are approximately 88,000 clones, roughly 88% of which are singletons. J was trimmed by 0 bases and V by 7 bases; bases with no gene match: 6. This CDR3 is built from 14 residues. In germline, CDR1 is MNHNS, CDR2 SASEGT. Sequencing used PBMCs, obtained before any cancer treatment. The sequence derives from a woman aged 35 to 69 with stage II squamous cell lung carcinoma. The J gene is TRBJ2-7, the V gene TRBV6-1, with 7 bases aligning to TRBD2. The CDR3 loop reads CASTLGGDSYEQYF. Here the CDR3 DNA reads TGTGCCAGCACTCTGGGGGGGGACTCCTACGAGCAGTACTTC.